The 30 T cell receptor beta chains below come from one sample, sequenced in a study of cytomegalovirus exposure and HLA in healthy donors. PCR amplification relied on 60 Vbeta primers (plus 13 Jbeta primers). Generated by immunoSEQ multiplex PCR, the TCRdb table keeps only in-frame clones and is missing some. The sample gives roughly 190,000 clones, around 76% of which show up once; 2% to 2.5% is in the top ten. Sequenced: PBMCs. The source is a woman in her twenties or thirties in good health and CMV-seropositive.

The V and J genes are TRBV4-1 and TRBJ1-3; weak D call: TRBD1 (5 bases). Germline loops: CDR1 MGHRA, CDR2 YSYEKL. This CDR3 is 15 amino acids long. V was shortened by 0 bases and J by 3 bases, with 9 bases between the two germline ends. The CDR3, as DNA: TGCGCCAGCAGCCAAGATAGGGGACTTGGAAACACCATATATTTT. Translation gives CASSQDRGLGNTIYF.

This clone was counted only a few times. The chain combines TRBV18 with TRBJ1-2; possibly TRBD1 for D (6 bases). The CDR3 is 18 residues long. V lost 1 base, J lost 3 bases, and 21 bases lay in between. Germline V gene data show CDR1 as KGHSH and CDR2 as LQKENI. CDR3 nucleotide sequence: TGTGCCAGCTCACCACTGCGCAGGGGCAATATCCCTTACTATGGCTACACCTTC. Translation: CASSPLRRGNIPYYGYTF.

V and J are TRBV4-1 and TRBJ2-7, with D hard to call. Germline V gene data show CDR1 as MGHRA and CDR2 as YSYEKL. V was clipped by 1 base and J by 6 bases, with 7 bases between them. CDR3 size: 12 residues. The CDR3 spells CASSQGGGEQYF. In nucleotides, the CDR3 is TGCGCCAGCAGCCAAGGCGGCGGCGAGCAGTACTTC.

CDR3 sequence: CASHDSNYGYTF. Here the CDR3 DNA reads TGCGCCAGCCACGACAGTAACTATGGCTACACCTTC. This chain uses TRBV5-1 with TRBJ1-2; D may be TRBD1 (5 bases). Germline CDR1 and CDR2: SGHRS and YFSETQ. The CDR3 is 12 residues long. V was pared by 7 bases and J by 1 base, with 8 bases between.

This chain uses TRBV5-1 with TRBJ2-7; D might be TRBD2 (6 bases). V was clipped by 0 bases and J by 3 bases, with 10 bases between them. The CDR3 extends over 14 amino acids. Germline CDR1 and CDR2: SGHRS and YFSETQ. CDR3 sequence reads: CASSLVGGNYEQYF. DNA of the CDR3: TGCGCCAGCAGCTTGGTAGGCGGGAACTACGAGCAGTACTTC.

The J gene is TRBJ2-3, the V gene TRBV7-9; a possible D gene is TRBD2 (5 bases). The germline V gene encodes CDR1 SEHNR and CDR2 FQNEAQ (reference sequence). CDR3 length: 14 amino acids. Trimming removed 5 bases at V and 2 bases at J, with 11 bases between. CDR3 amino acids: CASSRSGITDTQYF. The CDR3 coding sequence is TGTGCCAGCAGCCGGAGCGGTATCACAGATACGCAGTATTTT.

The chain joins TRBV18 to TRBJ2-1; the match to TRBD2 covers 10 bases. V shed 3 bases, J shed 5 bases, and the junction held 4 bases outside the gene matches. Germline V gene lookup returns CDR1 KGHSH and CDR2 LQKENI. The length of the CDR3 is 15 residues. CDR3 DNA sequence: TGTGCCAGCTCACCGCGAGCGGGAGGGGACAATGAGCAGTTCTTC. Translated: CASSPRAGGDNEQFF.

This clone was counted between two and nine times. The rearrangement joins TRBV11-2 to TRBJ1-1; D ambiguous. With 7 bases removed from V and 4 bases from J, the gap between germline ends came to 16 bases. The CDR3 contains 14 residues. Germline CDR1 SGHAT, CDR2 FQNNGV. CDR3 coding DNA: TGTGCCAGCAACCCGTCGGGGTACGGCACTGAAGCTTTCTTT. Translated, it gives CASNPSGYGTEAFF.

This clone is a singleton in its sample. The chain is built from TRBV11-2 and TRBJ2-1; 9 bases are shared with TRBD1. The CDR3 extends over 17 amino acids. Trimming at V came to 3 bases and at J to 5 bases, leaving 11 bases not matched to a gene. Germline CDR1 and CDR2: SGHAT and FQNNGV. The CDR3 loop reads CASSFGLTGGANNEQFF. The CDR3 region has the DNA TGTGCCAGCAGCTTTGGGCTGACAGGGGGTGCGAACAATGAGCAGTTCTTC.

This clone was counted only a few times. V gene TRBV5-1 combines with J gene TRBJ2-2; 7 bases align to TRBD1. Germline CDR1 and CDR2: SGHRS and YFSETQ. J lost 7 bases, V lost 7 bases, and 13 bases had no gene match. This CDR3 contains 15 residues. CDR3 bases: TGCGCCAGCTCGAGGGGGCCCTCTTACGGCGGGGAGCTGTTTTTT. Amino acids: CASSRGPSYGGELFF. The variable domain in full, completed from reference TRBV5-1 and TRBJ2-2, reads KAGVTQTPRYLIKTRGQQVTLSCSPISGHRSVSWYQQTPGQGLQFLFEYFSETQRNKGNFPGRFSGRQFSNSRSEMNVSTLELGDSALYLCASSRGPSYGGELFFGEGSRLTVL.

This clone has only a few counts. This chain uses TRBV28 with TRBJ1-5; D ambiguous. The CDR3 is made up of 15 amino acids. Germline V gene data show CDR1 as MDHEN and CDR2 as SYDVKM. V was shortened by 7 bases and J by 4 bases, with 17 bases between the two germline ends. The CDR3 coding sequence is TGTGCCAGCACCGTACCCCCCGGGTGGAATCAGCCCCAGCATTTT. Translation gives CASTVPPGWNQPQHF.

This chain's CDR3 is CASSDRGVWNEQYF. The CDR3 region has the DNA TGTGCCAGCAGTGACAGGGGGGTATGGAACGAGCAGTACTTC. V usage is TRBV6-5 and J usage is TRBJ2-7, with 9 nucleotides matching TRBD1. Germline CDR1 reads MNHEY; CDR2 reads SVGAGI. V gave up 5 bases and J gave up 5 bases; unmatched junction bases: 7. This CDR3 contains 14 residues.

The chain combines TRBV15 with TRBJ2-2, with TRBD2 matching 8 bases. The CDR3 length is 17 residues. After removal of 0 bases from V and 0 bases from J, the junction contained 3 bases not matched to a gene. Germline CDR1 LNHNV, CDR2 YYDKDF (reference sequence). Here the CDR3 DNA reads TGTGCCACCAGCAGAGATGGAGCGGGGGCGAACACCGGGGAGCTGTTTTTT. Its protein product is CATSRDGAGANTGELFF.

The chain is built from TRBV4-3 and TRBJ2-5, with TRBD2 matching 12 bases. Germline V lookup: CDR1 LGHNA, CDR2 YSLEER. V was clipped by 0 bases and J by 5 bases; unmatched bases: 10. This CDR3 is built from 18 residues. The CDR3 region has the DNA TGCGCCAGCAGCCAAGATCGATCTAGCGGGGGGGCCGGTGAGACCCAGTACTTC. It codes for CASSQDRSSGGAGETQYF.

The count of this clone is one. This chain links TRBV9 with TRBJ2-7, with 9 nucleotides matching TRBD2. J lost 6 bases, V lost 0 bases, and 7 bases had no gene match. Per germline, CDR1 SGDLS and CDR2 YYNGEE. This CDR3 comprises 15 residues. CDR3 DNA: TGTGCCAGCAGCGTAGGGAGCGGGGGGACTCTCGAGCAGTACTTC. Residues: CASSVGSGGTLEQYF.

The rearrangement joins TRBV7-2 to TRBJ1-2; D ambiguous. The CDR3 sequence is 15 residues long. The V and J ends lost 5 bases and 5 bases respectively, with 18 bases between them. Germline V gene sequence: CDR1 SGHTA, CDR2 FQGNSA. The CDR3 region is CASSPNLKEIYGYTF. In nucleotides, the CDR3 is TGTGCCAGCAGCCCCAACCTAAAGGAGATATATGGCTACACCTTC.

CDR3 loop: CASGRVAGQAFF. As DNA, the CDR3 is TGTGCCAGCGGCCGAGTCGCAGGGCAAGCTTTCTTT. The V gene is TRBV27, the J gene TRBJ1-1; D perhaps matches TRBD1 (5 bases). This CDR3 has 12 residues. Germline CDR1 is MNHEY and CDR2 is SMNVEV (reference sequence). The V end was cut by 8 bases, the J end by 9 bases, with 16 bases between.

This chain joins TRBV12-5 and TRBJ2-7; D gene ambiguous. Trimming shortened V by 5 bases and J by 2 bases, and 10 bases separated the two germline ends. The CDR3 is 13 amino acids. The germline CDR1 and CDR2 sequences are LGHNT and FRNRAP. CDR3 amino acids: CASGPARPYEQYF. CDR3 DNA: TGTGCTAGTGGTCCCGCGCGTCCCTACGAGCAGTACTTC.

This clone was picked up a small number of times. V usage is TRBV6-5 and J usage is TRBJ1-6, with TRBD1 matching over 10 bases. Germline lookup yields CDR1 MNHEY and CDR2 SVGAGI. There are 14 residues in the CDR3. V was pared by 5 bases and J by 9 bases, with 4 bases of the junction left unmatched. DNA for the CDR3: TGTGCCAGCAGTACCGGGACAGGGGTTTCACCCCTCCACTTT. This translates into CASSTGTGVSPLHF.

Details on this clone: The junction departs from the called germline gene at one end, perhaps through a read error. The V call is TRBV7-9, the J call TRBJ2-2, with D maybe TRBD1 (5 bases). This CDR3 has 14 residues. Germline CDR1 SEHNR, CDR2 FQNEAQ (reference sequence). In DNA form, the CDR3 reads TGTTCCAGCAGCTCGGACATTAACACCGGGGAGCTGTTTTTT. Encoded protein: CSSSSDINTGELFF.

The genes are TRBV15 and TRBJ2-5; 7 bases are a match to TRBD1. This CDR3 is 14 amino acids long. With 4 bases clipped from V and 2 bases from J, the junction kept 4 bases outside the gene matches. Germline V gene lookup returns CDR1 LNHNV and CDR2 YYDKDF (reference sequence). The CDR3 sequence is CATSTRTGQETQYF. In nucleotides, the CDR3 is TGTGCCACCAGCACTCGGACAGGACAAGAGACCCAGTACTTC.

This clone was seen more than once but under ten times. The chain has TRBV27 and TRBJ2-3; D is possibly TRBD2 (5 bases). The germline V gene encodes CDR1 MNHEY and CDR2 SMNVEV (reference sequence). The CDR3 is 16 residues long. Trimming pared 0 bases from V and 2 bases from J, leaving 12 bases between. CDR3 loop: CASSLSISADTDTQYF. The CDR3 DNA follows: TGTGCCAGCAGTTTATCGATTTCAGCGGACACAGATACGCAGTATTTT.

The rearrangement links TRBV7-9 to TRBJ1-6; D is possibly TRBD1 (6 bases). CDR3 length: 15 amino acids. V gave up 5 bases and J gave up 7 bases, with 15 bases separating them. CDR1 is SEHNR and CDR2 is FQNEAQ in the germline V gene (reference sequence). The CDR3 nucleotides read TGTGCCAGCAGCGTCGCGGACAGAGGGAATTCACCCCTCCACTTT. Its protein product is CASSVADRGNSPLHF.

This clone was detected a few times. In DNA, the CDR3 is TGTGCCAGCAGCGTTGAGGCGGGAAAGCGCACAGATACGCAGTATTTT. This translates into CASSVEAGKRTDTQYF. This sequence joins TRBV9 and TRBJ2-3; perhaps TRBD2 as D (6 bases). Trimming removed 2 bases at V and 1 base at J, with 14 bases between. Germline CDR1 reads SGDLS; CDR2 reads YYNGEE. CDR3 length: 16 residues.

The V call is TRBV2, the J call TRBJ2-1, with D perhaps TRBD1 (5 bases). Looked up from germline, CDR1 is SNHLY and CDR2 is FYNNEI. Trimming left V 9 bases short and J 3 bases short, with 12 bases between. CDR3 size: 13 residues. CDR3 DNA: TGTGCCAGTAATCTAGACAGCTACAATGAGCAGTTCTTC. It encodes CASNLDSYNEQFF.

This chain joins TRBV7-2 and TRBJ2-3; the match to TRBD2 covers 8 bases. Germline trimming cut 2 bases from V and 8 bases from J; bases unmatched to any gene: 9. CDR1 is SGHTA and CDR2 is FQGNSA in the germline V gene. This CDR3 contains 15 residues. In DNA, the CDR3 is TGTGCCAGCAGCTTAACGGGGGGGAATTCCGTTACGCAGTATTTT. It encodes CASSLTGGNSVTQYF.

The V gene is TRBV4-2, the J gene TRBJ2-1, with TRBD2 identical over 12 bases. V shed 3 bases, J shed 0 bases, and the junction held 12 bases outside the gene matches. Germline assignment: CDR1 LGHNA and CDR2 YNFKEQ. The CDR3 contains 20 residues. The CDR3 nucleotides are TGTGCCAGCAGCCAGCTATCACTAGCGGGAGGTCGGGACTCCTACAATGAGCAGTTCTTC. Translation: CASSQLSLAGGRDSYNEQFF.

The rearrangement uses TRBV5-1 and TRBJ2-7, with 7 bases that match TRBD2. The J segment lost 2 bases and the V segment lost 1 base, leaving 6 bases of the junction unmatched. This CDR3 contains 15 residues. The germline CDR1 and CDR2 sequences are SGHRS and YFSETQ. CDR3 sequence reads: CASSLQDGGAYEQYF. DNA of the CDR3: TGCGCCAGCAGCTTGCAGGATGGGGGGGCCTACGAGCAGTACTTC.

The V gene is TRBV15, the J gene TRBJ1-6; D possibly corresponds to TRBD1 (6 bases). Deletions cut 1 base from V and 3 bases from J, with 16 bases between. Germline loops: CDR1 LNHNV, CDR2 YYDKDF (reference sequence). This CDR3 is 18 amino acids long. CDR3 residues: CATSRGLTGSFYNSPLHF. The CDR3 coding sequence is TGTGCCACCAGCAGAGGATTAACAGGGTCTTTCTATAATTCACCCCTCCACTTT.

The V call is TRBV29-1, the J call TRBJ2-3; D ambiguous. This CDR3 comprises 14 residues. The V and J ends lost 6 bases and 0 bases respectively, with 13 bases between them. The germline CDR1 and CDR2 sequences are SQVTM and ANQGSEA. CDR3: CSVLSVASTDTQYF. Written as DNA, the CDR3 is TGCAGCGTCCTCTCGGTTGCTAGCACAGATACGCAGTATTTT.